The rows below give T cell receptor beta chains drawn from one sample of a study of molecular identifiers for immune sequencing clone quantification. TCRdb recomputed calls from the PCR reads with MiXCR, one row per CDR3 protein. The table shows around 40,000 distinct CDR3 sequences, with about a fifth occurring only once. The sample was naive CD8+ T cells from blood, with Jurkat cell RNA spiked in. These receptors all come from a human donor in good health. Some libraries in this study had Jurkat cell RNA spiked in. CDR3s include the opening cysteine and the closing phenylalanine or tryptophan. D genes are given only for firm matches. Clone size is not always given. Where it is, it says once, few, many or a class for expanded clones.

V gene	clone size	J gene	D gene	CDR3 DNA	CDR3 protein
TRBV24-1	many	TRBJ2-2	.	TGTGCCACCCGGGACGGAATCACCGGGGAGCTGTTTTTT	CATRDGITGELFF
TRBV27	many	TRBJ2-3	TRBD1	TGTGCCAGCAGGCCCCTCCCGGGACAGGGGGCAACAGATACGCAGTATTTT	CASRPLPGQGATDTQYF
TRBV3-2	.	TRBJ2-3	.	TGTGCCCGGACAGGGGGGACAGATACGCAGTATTTT	CARTGGTDTQYF
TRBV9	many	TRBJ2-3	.	TGTGCCAGCAGCGTAGAGAGAAGCACAGATACGCAGTATTTT	CASSVERSTDTQYF
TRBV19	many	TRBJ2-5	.	TGTGCCAGTAGTCCCACGAGCGGGTCTGAGACCCAGTACTTC	CASSPTSGSETQYF
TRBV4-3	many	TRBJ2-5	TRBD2	TGCGCCAGCAGCCCTGTCCAGGGAGGGGAGACCCAGTACTTC	CASSPVQGGETQYF
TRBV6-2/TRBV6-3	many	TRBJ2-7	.	TGTGCCAGCAGTACAACAGGGTCCGAGCAGTACTTC	CASSTTGSEQYF
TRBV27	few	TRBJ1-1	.	TGTGCCAGCAGTTTATCTGGGGGAGGTAGCACTGAAGCTTTCTTT	CASSLSGGGSTEAFF
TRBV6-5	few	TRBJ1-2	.	TGTGCCATCCCCTCCAGGGCGAACTATGGCTACACCTTC	CAIPSRANYGYTF
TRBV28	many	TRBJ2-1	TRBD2	TGTGCCAGCAAAACTAGCGGCCTCTACAATGAGCAGTTCTTC	CASKTSGLYNEQFF
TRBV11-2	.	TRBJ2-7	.	TGTGCCAGCAGCTTACCGGACGGAACCTACGAGCAGTACTTC	CASSLPDGTYEQYF
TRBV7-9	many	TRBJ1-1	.	TGTGCCAGCAGACCTAGACCCACTGAAGCTTTCTTT	CASRPRPTEAFF
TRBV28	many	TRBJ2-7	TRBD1	TGTGCCAGCAGTTTAAGGGGACAGGTCTCCTACGAGCAGTACTTC	CASSLRGQVSYEQYF
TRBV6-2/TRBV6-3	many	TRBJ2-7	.	TGTGCCAACGAACTACCTGAGGAGCAGTACTTC	CANELPEEQYF
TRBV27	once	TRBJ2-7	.	TGTGCCAGCAGTCCCGCAGGGCCATGGTCGTCCTACGAGCAGTACTTC	CASSPAGPWSSYEQYF
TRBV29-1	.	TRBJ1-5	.	TGCAGCGTTGCCTCTGATAGTAGCAATCAGCTCCAGCGTTTT	CSVASDSSNQLQRF
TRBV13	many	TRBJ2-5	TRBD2	TGTGCCAGCAGCCAACCGGGACTAGCGGGCTTCCAAGAGACCCAGTACTTC	CASSQPGLAGFQETQYF
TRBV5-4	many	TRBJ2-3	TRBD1	TGTGCCAGCAGCTGGACAGGGGATGCGGATACGCAGTATTTT	CASSWTGDADTQYF
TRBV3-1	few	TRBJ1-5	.	TGTGCCAGCAGCCCTGGACTGGACAATCAGCCCCAGCATTTT	CASSPGLDNQPQHF
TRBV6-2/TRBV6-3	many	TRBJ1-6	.	TGTGCCAGCACCATGGACAACAACTATAATTCACCCCTCCACTTT	CASTMDNNYNSPLHF
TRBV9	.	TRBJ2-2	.	TGTGCCAGCAGCCCCACCGGGCGGGGGAACACCGGGGAGCTGTTTTTT	CASSPTGRGNTGELFF